A selection of T cell receptor beta chains follows, all from one sample in a study of T cells in Graves' hyperthyroidism and ophthalmopathy. TCRdb recomputed calls from the multiplex PCR reads with MiXCR, one row per CDR3 protein. The data show about 640,000 distinct CDR3 sequences, 20% seen once. Material for sequencing was blood. Receptors originate from a man younger than 40 with Graves' ophthalmopathy. Each CDR3 is given with its conserved first and last residue. D genes are given only for firm matches. Size tells how often a clone was seen (once, few, many) or the class of an expanded clone, and some rows leave it out.

D gene	J gene	V gene	clone size	CDR3 DNA	CDR3 protein
TRBD2	TRBJ2-7	TRBV28	few	TGTGCCAGCACCCGACCCGGGACTAGCGCGATCTACGAGCAGTACTTC	CASTRPGTSAIYEQYF
TRBD1	TRBJ2-7	TRBV27	.	TGTGCCAGCAGTGCCCGGGACAGTTACTACTACGAGCAGTACTTC	CASSARDSYYYEQYF
TRBD2	TRBJ2-3	TRBV6-2/TRBV6-3	.	TGTGCCAGCAGTTTCGGGAGGGCCTCAGATACGCAGTATTTT	CASSFGRASDTQYF
.	TRBJ2-7	TRBV11-2	many	TGTGCCAGCAGCTTAGTCCAGGACCCCTACGAGCAGTACTTC	CASSLVQDPYEQYF
.	TRBJ1-5	TRBV6-1	.	TGTGCCAGCAGAAACAAAACCGGGAGTATCCTCATTCAGCCCCAGCATTTT	CASRNKTGSILIQPQHF
.	TRBJ2-1	TRBV29-1	.	TGCAGCGTTGAGCCACAACGGCGAAATGAGCAGTTCTTC	CSVEPQRRNEQFF
.	TRBJ1-1	TRBV18	many	TGTGCCAGCTCACCGACCAGGGGAACTGAAGCTTTCTTT	CASSPTRGTEAFF
TRBD1	TRBJ1-2	TRBV20-1	.	TGCAGTCCTGACAGGGGATATGGCTACACCTTC	CSPDRGYGYTF
.	TRBJ2-4	TRBV12-3/TRBV12-4	many	TGTGCCAGCAGCTTGAATGGCAAAAACATTCAGTACTTC	CASSLNGKNIQYF
.	TRBJ2-4	TRBV7-2	.	TGTGCCAGCAGCCTGTCGGTAGCCAAAAACATTCAGTACTTC	CASSLSVAKNIQYF
.	TRBJ2-1	TRBV3-1	.	TGTGCCAGCAGCCAATTCGACTCCTACAATGAGCAGTTCTTC	CASSQFDSYNEQFF
.	TRBJ2-6	TRBV6-2/TRBV6-3	.	TGTGCCAGCAGTTACTCTGGCGAGAGTGGGGCCAACGTCCTGACTTTC	CASSYSGESGANVLTF
.	TRBJ2-7	TRBV2	many	TGTGCCAGCAGTGAAGGGCTAGCTCTAGCTTACGAGCAGTACTTC	CASSEGLALAYEQYF
TRBD1	TRBJ1-1	TRBV6-1	few	TGTGCCAGCAGACCCCCCACAGGGGGATCCTTCCTTTTCTTT	CASRPPTGGSFLFF
TRBD1	TRBJ2-2	TRBV7-6	.	TGTGCCAGCAGCTTATATGAGGGGGCGAACGGGGAGCTGTTTTTT	CASSLYEGANGELFF
TRBD2	TRBJ2-2	TRBV3-1	many	TGTGCCAGCAGCCGAGACACTAGCGGGAAAGGGAACACCGGGGAGCTGTTTTTT	CASSRDTSGKGNTGELFF
.	TRBJ2-2	TRBV3-1	many	TGTGCCAGCAGCGAAAATCTCAGGGTATTTTTGGGAGTCGCCGGGGAGCTGTTTTTT	CASSENLRVFLGVAGELFF
.	TRBJ2-7	TRBV18	many	TGTGCCAGCTCACCCAGCAGGGCCGTCTACGAGCAGTACTTC	CASSPSRAVYEQYF
.	TRBJ2-3	TRBV5-8	few	TGTGCCAGCAGCTTGATAATCGGTGGGGCAGATACGCAGTATTTT	CASSLIIGGADTQYF
TRBD1	TRBJ1-4	TRBV29-1	.	TGCAGCGTGCGACTCCGGGACAGGGATTCGGCTAATGAAAAACTGTTTTTT	CSVRLRDRDSANEKLFF
TRBD2	TRBJ2-3	TRBV10-3	few	TGTGCCATCGAACCCGGGACTAGCTCTATTATTGGCACAGATACGCAGTATTTT	CAIEPGTSSIIGTDTQYF
TRBD2	TRBJ2-5	TRBV27	.	TGTGCCAGCAGTATAGCGGGAGGGGAGACCCAGTACTTC	CASSIAGGETQYF
TRBD2	TRBJ2-1	TRBV7-9	many	TGTGCCAGCAGCTCCCATCAACTAGCGGGAGGGCCGGGTGAGCAGTTCTTC	CASSSHQLAGGPGEQFF
.	TRBJ2-1	TRBV15	.	TGTGCCACCAGCAGAGGTCAGGGGTCATCCTACAATGAGCAGTTCTTC	CATSRGQGSSYNEQFF
.	TRBJ2-7	TRBV12-3/TRBV12-4	.	TGTGCCAGCAGCCGTTTTAATTACGAGCAGTACTTC	CASSRFNYEQYF
.	TRBJ1-1	TRBV6-1	few	TGTGCCAGCGTTCAAAGAGTGGGAGGATCGAACACTGAAGCTTTCTTT	CASVQRVGGSNTEAFF
.	TRBJ2-6	TRBV15	few	TGTGCCACCAAGGCAGGGTTAAGCTCTGGGGCCAACGTCCTGACTTTC	CATKAGLSSGANVLTF
TRBD1	TRBJ1-5	TRBV20-1	.	TGCAGTGCTAGCCCGAACAGGGGGAATCAGCCCCAGCATTTT	CSASPNRGNQPQHF
.	TRBJ1-1	TRBV12-3/TRBV12-4	.	TGTGCCAGCAGTTTATCCCGCAGCCGGTGGGGGGCTTTCTTT	CASSLSRSRWGAFF
TRBD1	TRBJ2-1	TRBV5-1	.	TGCGCCAGCAGCTTGGCCCTGACAGGGTACAATGAGCAGTTCTTC	CASSLALTGYNEQFF
TRBD1	TRBJ1-1	TRBV28	.	TGTGCCAGCAGTGACCCGGGACAGGGGACCACTGAAGCTTTCTTT	CASSDPGQGTTEAFF
.	TRBJ2-5	TRBV18	.	TGTGCCAGCTCACCACTTTCGGTGAAGGGTGCGGAGACCCAGTACTTC	CASSPLSVKGAETQYF
.	TRBJ2-1	TRBV11-2	many	TGTGCCAGCAGCGGACGACTAGGTAGGGATGAGCAGTTCTTC	CASSGRLGRDEQFF
TRBD2	TRBJ2-3	TRBV5-6	many	TGTGCCAGCAGCGTTGGACTAGCGGGAGGCACAGATACGCAGTATTTT	CASSVGLAGGTDTQYF
.	TRBJ1-2	TRBV9	few	TGTGCCAGCAGCGTAGGCTCGAATGCGAACTATGGCTACACCTTC	CASSVGSNANYGYTF
.	TRBJ2-1	TRBV6-1	.	TGTGCCAGCAGTGAAGCGCTCCTCGGCCCCAATGAGCAGTTCTTC	CASSEALLGPNEQFF
.	TRBJ2-7	TRBV5-5	few	TGTGCCAGCAGCTTATATTCTGGGACACCCAACTCCTACGAGCAGTACTTC	CASSLYSGTPNSYEQYF
TRBD2	TRBJ2-3	TRBV30	.	TGTGCCTGGAGTTACGCTAGCGGGGGTGCGGATACGCAGTATTTT	CAWSYASGGADTQYF
TRBD2	TRBJ2-7	TRBV10-2	.	TGCGCCAGCAGTGAGGCGCTAGCGGGTACCTACGAGCAGTACTTC	CASSEALAGTYEQYF
TRBD1	TRBJ2-5	TRBV28	.	TGTGCCAGCAGTTTTCAGGGGGCGAGAGGAGAGACCCAGTACTTC	CASSFQGARGETQYF
.	TRBJ2-7	TRBV5-1	many	TGCGCCAGCAGCTTTGGAGGGTTCAACGAGCAGTACTTC	CASSFGGFNEQYF